This T cell receptor (beta chain) was obtained from a study of T cells in Graves' hyperthyroidism and ophthalmopathy (dated by TCRdb to the late 2010s). Regarding the study in general: Peripheral blood samples were taken at the time of initial diagnosis, prior to any treatment. The 75 to 100 discovery patients were randomly divided into training and test sets at a 7:3 ratio. After sampling, hyperthyroidism patients received methimazole starting at 30 mg daily, and ophthalmopathy patients received high-dose intravenous methylprednisolone. To identify TCR V-J signatures that set the groups apart, the researchers used a discovery cohort of 100 patients, made up of about 44 with Graves' ophthalmopathy and some 58 with stable Graves' hyperthyroidism. The paper describes TCR Vbeta CDR3 sequencing of 140 or so peripheral blood samples, made up of 43 ophthalmopathy patients, some 80 hyperthyroidism patients and 17 progressor patients. Prospective prediction of ophthalmopathy was tested in an independent validation cohort of fewer than 20 hyperthyroidism patients and 15 to 17 patients who later progressed to ophthalmopathy. In addition, the study compared T-cell repertoires in thyroid tissue and in blood from roughly six Graves' hyperthyroidism patients.

TCR beta CDR3 regions were amplified from RNA transcripts. A first-round RT-PCR of the TCR CDR3 used the HTBI primer set with the Qiagen OneStep RT-PCR kit. Libraries were constructed in a second round of multiplex PCR, after which size selection and purification were carried out. The libraries were sequenced on an Illumina HiSeq2000 using paired-end 100 bp reads. Regarding the original processing steps: SOAPnuke was used to process the raw data, with reads discarded if the reads contained adapters or uncalled bases, had a mean Phred below 15, or lacked an exact constant-primer or identifier match. COPE v1.2.5 was used to merge high-quality paired reads, and clonotypes were defined as unique nucleotide sequences. MiTCR v1.1 was used to align the clonotypes against IMGT TRBV, TRBD and TRBJ reference segments. Analysis was restricted to V-J combinations with a frequency above 0.0001, which covered approximately 99% of repertoires. The TCS score was defined as F50 (clonal expansion) divided by E x V (chaos), with BLOSUM62-based TCRdist calculated between CDR3 peptides within each V-J. Welch's t-statistics and random forest reduced roughly 500 V-J features to 13, which were used in a naive Bayes classifier (R e1071). The public reads were run again by TCRdb, first through fastp at Q25 and then through MiXCR, and only productive beta chains were kept. For every CDR3 protein sequence, its rows merge into one entry that carries the most common genes and DNA. TCRdb, not the original authors, processed these V and J calls. A total of about half a million distinct CDR3 sequences appear in this sample, around 21% of them only once. The ten top clones hold roughly 29% of the sample.

The V and J ends are trimmed by 3 bases and 0 bases, leaving 9 bases between them. From cysteine to phenylalanine, the CDR3 is 15 amino acids long. Only the CDR3 DNA is retained, 45 bases long and in frame from the first base. CDR1 SGHTA and CDR2 FQGNSA were looked up in the germline V gene. General findings and caveats noted by the study authors: A 13 V-J signature model separated ophthalmopathy from stable hyperthyroidism, with around 88% sensitivity and about 81% specificity in cross-validation and 80%/75% in testing. In validation, the model predicted progression to ophthalmopathy a median of about 6.5 months before onset, with approximately 68% sensitivity and almost 75% specificity. No statistical method was used to set the sample size in advance, and investigators knew the group allocation. Blood samples also contained most of the expanded thyroid clonotypes (frequency above 0.001), which suggests that blood repertoires may reflect thyroid immune responses.

For this clonotype: Its antigen specificity is not known. No base quality values were provided; no much bigger clone lies one nucleotide off.

Stable Graves' hyperthyroidism was defined as the absence of progression to ophthalmopathy over 18 months of follow-up. Hyperthyroidism patients were newly diagnosed, with disease duration under 2 months, and aged 18 to 65 years. Patients with uncontrolled infections, other autoimmune diseases, pregnancy or lactation were excluded. Clinical symptoms, serum thyroxine and TRAb, thyroid ultrasound, and orbital computed tomography formed the basis for the diagnoses. PBMCs were separated from roughly 10 ml of fresh peripheral blood using Ficoll-Paque density gradient centrifugation. Total RNA was extracted using Trizol reagent, and RNA quality was assessed on an Agilent 2100 Bioanalyzer.

The V and J segments used are TRBV7-2 and TRBJ1-5; TRBD1 is perhaps the D gene, given 6 matching bases. This receptor was taken from a man aged 18 to 29 with Graves' hyperthyroidism. Sequencing was carried out using blood. The DNA sequence follows: TGTGCCAGCAGCTTTGACAGGCTTAGCAATCAGCCCCAGCATTTT. Its product reads: CASSFDRLSNQPQHF.